The sequence of this T cell receptor beta chain was determined in a study of T cell repertoires in cytomegalovirus infection. Study context: Alongside well-studied HLA-B-restricted CMV epitopes, recently identified HLA-C-restricted CMV epitopes were also used.

The CDR3 covers 15 residues. Trimming at V came to 3 bases and at J to 7 bases, leaving 7 bases not matched to a gene. Per germline, CDR1 SGHDT and CDR2 YYEEEE. Remarks on this clonotype: The antigen is unknown.

Each CDR3 protein is one row after TCRdb ran MiXCR on the reads. This table holds approximately 990,000 distinct CDR3 sequences, approximately 33% found once. Study findings and constraints: HLA-C-restricted, CMV-specific TCR beta clonotypes were dominant ex vivo.

Here the sequenced sample was cultured CD8+ T cells from PBMCs, taken from culture after CMV antigen stimulation. The J gene is TRBJ1-4, the V gene TRBV5-6, with TRBD1 identical over 9 bases. The sequence derives from a human donor in good health (CMV status not recorded). Some clones in this sample may be carry-over from other donors' samples. This CDR3 is CASSWGTGNGEKLFF. In nucleotides, the CDR3 is TGTGCCAGCAGCTGGGGGACAGGGAACGGTGAAAAACTGTTTTTT.